This is a list of T cell receptor beta chains from one sample in a study of blood T cells in healthy people across ages. One entry per CDR3 protein results from TCRdb running MiXCR on the 5' RACE reads. The repertoire includes approximately 800,000 distinct CDR3 sequences, roughly 34% of them detected once, and about an eighth sits in the top ten. The source material was blood. The receptor source for this set is a man aged 18 to 35 in good health. Both conserved end residues are part of each CDR3. D genes are given only for firm matches. The size field is filled for only some rows; it gives once, few, many or a size class.

>-|15|-|TRBV13|TRBJ1-4
CASSSLGGAREKLFF
TGTGCCAGCAGCTCCCTTGGGGGGGCGAGGGAAAAACTGTTTTTT
>TRBD1|15|few|TRBV5-1|TRBJ2-7
CASSAGQGVIYEQYF
TGCGCCAGCAGCGCCGGACAGGGAGTAATCTACGAGCAGTACTTC
>-|13|-|TRBV9|TRBJ2-5
CASSDDLPGTQYF
TGTGCCAGCAGCGACGACCTTCCGGGGACCCAGTACTTC
>TRBD2|19|-|TRBV11-2|TRBJ2-3
CASRLPWGLAGGSTDTQYF
TGTGCCAGCAGACTACCTTGGGGACTAGCGGGGGGGAGCACAGATACGCAGTATTTT
>-|15|-|TRBV21-1|TRBJ2-1
CASSPSDRATNEQFF
TGTGCCAGCAGCCCTTCGGACAGGGCCACAAACGAGCAGTTCTTC
>-|15|-|TRBV7-2|TRBJ1-2
CASSFGNRENYGYTF
TGTGCCAGCAGCTTTGGTAACAGGGAAAACTATGGCTACACCTTC
>-|13|few|TRBV7-2|TRBJ2-2
CASSWGRHGELFF
TGTGCCAGCAGCTGGGGACGGCATGGGGAGCTGTTTTTT
>TRBD2|13|many|TRBV10-3|TRBJ2-7
CAVRGGPSYEQYF
TGTGCCGTTCGGGGGGGCCCCTCCTACGAGCAGTACTTC
>-|13|few|TRBV7-2|TRBJ2-1
CASSYRTWAEQFF
TGTGCCAGCAGCTACCGGACTTGGGCTGAGCAGTTCTTC
>-|13|-|TRBV2|TRBJ2-5
CASNRLSVETQYF
TGTGCCAGCAATAGACTGTCGGTGGAGACCCAGTACTTC
>-|17|once|TRBV27|TRBJ2-3
CASSLLFDRGVTDTQYF
TGTGCCAGCAGTTTATTATTTGATCGCGGAGTCACAGATACGCAGTATTTT
>-|13|-|TRBV15|TRBJ1-2
CATSMGGSYGYTF
TGTGCCACCAGCATGGGGGGTTCCTATGGCTACACCTTC
>-|14|few|TRBV7-2|TRBJ1-2
CASSLGFRVYGYTF
TGTGCCAGCAGCTTAGGGTTCAGGGTCTATGGCTACACCTTC
>-|12|few|TRBV20-1|TRBJ2-5
CSARDRTASQYF
TGCAGTGCTAGAGATCGGACGGCTTCCCAGTACTTC
>TRBD1|13|-|TRBV5-1|TRBJ1-3
CASGSTPGGTIYF
TGCGCCAGCGGCTCAACTCCAGGGGGGACCATATATTTT
>-|11|once|TRBV6-1|TRBJ2-5
CASSVGEAQYF
TGTGCCAGCAGTGTGGGAGAGGCCCAGTACTTC
>TRBD1|14|-|TRBV20-1|TRBJ2-7
CSARDRGTYNEQYF
TGCAGTGCTAGGGACAGGGGTACCTACAATGAGCAGTACTTC
>-|15|few|TRBV7-2|TRBJ1-5
CASSSSGAINQPQHF
TGTGCCAGCAGCTCCTCGGGGGCGATAAATCAGCCCCAGCATTTT
>TRBD1|15|-|TRBV20-1|TRBJ2-5
CSARADRGRPETQYF
TGCAGTGCTAGAGCGGACAGGGGCAGGCCTGAGACCCAGTACTTC
>TRBD2|16|-|TRBV4-2|TRBJ2-7
CASSQDSQRGSYEQYF
TGTGCCAGCAGCCAAGATAGCCAGCGGGGGAGCTACGAGCAGTACTTC
>-|17|-|TRBV7-9|TRBJ2-7
CASTTSVGERSSYEQYF
TGTGCCAGCACCACAAGCGTGGGGGAGCGAAGCTCCTACGAGCAGTACTTC
>-|17|-|TRBV3-1|TRBJ1-5
CASSQDPDVVANQPQHF
TGTGCCAGCAGCCAAGATCCAGACGTGGTGGCAAATCAGCCCCAGCATTTT
>-|15|many|TRBV11-2|TRBJ2-1
CASSWTKGPYNEQFF
TGTGCCAGCAGCTGGACTAAGGGCCCCTACAATGAGCAGTTCTTC
>-|12|many|TRBV20-1|TRBJ1-5
CSAQQGNQPQHF
TGCAGTGCGCAACAGGGAAATCAGCCCCAGCATTTT
>TRBD1|18|-|TRBV20-1|TRBJ1-1
CSARDGGTALIENTEAFF
TGCAGTGCTAGAGATGGCGGGACAGCTTTAATAGAGAACACTGAAGCTTTCTTT
>-|13|-|TRBV20-1|TRBJ2-2
CSALGLNTGELFF
TGCAGTGCTCTCGGACTGAACACCGGGGAGCTGTTTTTT
>-|15|-|TRBV6-5|TRBJ1-6
CASSSSGDTNSPLHF
TGTGCCAGCAGTTCATCCGGGGATACAAATTCACCCCTCCACTTT
>TRBD1|15|-|TRBV4-3|TRBJ2-7
CASSRNPGQTYEQYF
TGCGCCAGCAGCCGAAACCCGGGACAGACCTACGAGCAGTACTTC
>-|13|many|TRBV12-3/TRBV12-4|TRBJ2-7
CASSSTQGSEQYF
TGTGCCAGCAGTTCCACACAGGGTTCCGAGCAGTACTTC
>-|13|-|TRBV5-1|TRBJ1-6
CASSIRNNSPLHF
TGCGCCAGCAGCATTAGGAATAATTCACCCCTCCACTTT
>-|15|-|TRBV12-3/TRBV12-4|TRBJ2-3
CASSSDGKSTDTQYF
TGTGCCAGCAGCTCGGACGGGAAAAGCACAGATACGCAGTATTTT
>-|15|few|TRBV20-1|TRBJ1-6
CSATRPGTDNSPLHF
TGCAGTGCTACCCGCCCAGGGACGGATAATTCACCCCTCCACTTT
>-|15|-|TRBV10-3|TRBJ1-3
CAIRQATFSGNTIYF
TGTGCCATCCGACAGGCCACTTTCTCTGGAAACACCATATATTTT
>TRBD2|15|many|TRBV4-1|TRBJ2-1
CASSQGGGAFREQFF
TGCGCCAGCAGCCAAGGGGGGGGAGCTTTCCGTGAGCAGTTCTTC
>-|14|-|TRBV5-5|TRBJ1-2
CASSLGGENYGYTF
TGTGCCAGCAGCTTGGGGGGTGAGAACTATGGCTACACCTTC
>TRBD1|14|-|TRBV20-1|TRBJ1-1
CSARRTGGVTEAFF
TGCAGTGCTAGAAGGACAGGAGGGGTCACTGAAGCTTTCTTT
>TRBD1|14|-|TRBV6-5|TRBJ1-5
CASSSRQGFQPQHF
TGTGCCAGCAGTTCCCGACAGGGCTTTCAGCCCCAGCATTTT